The sequence of this T cell receptor (beta chain) was determined in a study of early T cells in non-severe SARS-CoV-2 infection (dated by TCRdb to about 2021). For the study in its entirety: Bulk RNA from unsorted whole blood was used for TCR sequencing, so alpha and beta chains could not be paired.

From cysteine to phenylalanine, the CDR3 is 16 amino acids long. Only the CDR3 DNA stays, 48 bases, in frame from base 1. Trimming costs V 4 bases and J 9 bases, and their ends lie 21 bases apart. Set within a cohort of healthcare workers in London, UK, this nested case-control study involved weekly PCR testing of nasopharyngeal swabs along with blood sampling. Healthcare workers were recruited between 23 and 31 March 2020, during the week of the UK lockdown, and were followed weekly for up to about 16 weeks. The sample holds many counts of this clonotype. It lacks a known antigen. Base qualities were left out, and no much larger clone turns up one base away. Findings and caveats that apply to the study as a whole: Matching against VDJdb was skewed toward anti-spike CD8 responses, likely underestimated virus-specific expansions, and missed private and CD4 specificities.

Receptors were amplified or captured by 5' RACE. TCRdb lists the instrument as NextSeq 500. Unique molecular identifiers were attached to individual cDNA molecules in the TCR library protocol so that sequencing error and PCR bias could be corrected. Both TCR alpha and beta chains were sequenced, and tight co-correlation was observed between alpha and beta sequence abundances in each sample. The study's processing was this. V gene, J gene and CDR3 annotation of TCR sequences was performed with Decombinator V4. Expanded TCRs were defined as changing significantly between any two time points under a Poisson model with p below 0.0001. TCR abundances were normalised to the total number of TCRs sequenced per sample and expressed as counts per million. MAIT TCRs were defined by TRAV1-2 paired with TRAJ12, TRAJ20 or TRAJ33, and iNKT TCRs by TRAV10 paired with TRAJ18. VDJdb, accessed 1 November 2021, was searched for CMV, EBV and SARS-CoV-2 annotated TCRs, with TCRs annotated for multiple antigens excluded. TCRdb handled the public reads itself, with Q25 trimming in fastp and clone calling in MiXCR, and kept productive beta chains. Identical CDR3 proteins give one entry, which carries the most common genes and DNA. These V and J calls rely on TCRdb rather than the paper's analysis. This sample lists about 25,000 distinct CDR3 sequences; about 4.5% were detected once. The leading ten clones occupy about 9.3% of the sample.

The sample was whole blood. The origin of this receptor is an adult who was a healthcare worker with PCR-confirmed SARS-CoV-2 infection or an uninfected control (not recorded which). The V gene is TRBV12-3 or TRBV12-4 and the J gene is TRBJ1-4; the D segment cannot be called with confidence. Here is the DNA: TGTGCCAGCAGTTGGGGAGGCAGTCTCAAATCCCAAAAACTGTTTTTT. Translated, this is CASSWGGSLKSQKLFF.